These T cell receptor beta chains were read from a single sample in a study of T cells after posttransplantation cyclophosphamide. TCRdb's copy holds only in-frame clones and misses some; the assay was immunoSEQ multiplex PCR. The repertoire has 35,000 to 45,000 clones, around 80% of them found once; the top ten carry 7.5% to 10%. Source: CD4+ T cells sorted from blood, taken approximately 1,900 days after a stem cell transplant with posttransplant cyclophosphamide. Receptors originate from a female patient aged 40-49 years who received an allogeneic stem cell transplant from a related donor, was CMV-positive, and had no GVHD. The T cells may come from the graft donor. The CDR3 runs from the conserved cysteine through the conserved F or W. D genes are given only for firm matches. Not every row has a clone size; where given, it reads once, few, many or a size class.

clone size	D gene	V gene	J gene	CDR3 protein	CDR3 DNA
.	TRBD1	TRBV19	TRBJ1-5	CASSIPHTGGVQPQHF	TGTGCCAGTAGTATTCCCCACACAGGGGGCGTTCAGCCCCAGCATTTT
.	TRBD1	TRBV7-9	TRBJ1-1	CASSLGQGEAFF	TGTGCCAGCAGCCTTGGACAGGGCGAAGCTTTCTTT
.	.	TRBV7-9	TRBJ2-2	CASSARGTGELFF	TGTGCCAGCAGCGCTAGGGGCACCGGGGAGCTGTTTTTT
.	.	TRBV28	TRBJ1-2	CASSSPGGGIYGYTF	TGTGCCAGCAGTTCCCCGGGAGGGGGTATCTATGGCTACACCTTC
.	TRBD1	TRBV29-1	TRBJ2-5	CSVVGDSLGNEKAQYF	TGCAGCGTTGTAGGGGACAGCCTTGGAAACGAGAAGGCCCAGTACTTC
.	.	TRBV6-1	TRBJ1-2	CASSEPRARYGYTF	TGTGCCAGCAGTGAACCCAGGGCACGCTATGGCTACACCTTC
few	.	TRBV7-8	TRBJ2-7	CASSLIEEHYEQYF	TGTGCCAGCAGCTTAATCGAGGAACACTACGAGCAGTACTTC
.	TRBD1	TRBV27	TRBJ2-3	CASIITQDRAEDTQYF	TGTGCCAGCATAATTACACAGGACAGGGCTGAAGATACGCAGTATTTT
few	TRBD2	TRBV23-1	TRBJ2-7	CASSQERGTYYEQYF	TGCGCCAGCAGTCAAGAGCGGGGCACGTACTACGAGCAGTACTTC
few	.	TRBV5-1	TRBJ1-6	CASSYGDDSPLHF	TGCGCCAGCAGCTACGGGGATGATTCACCCCTCCACTTT
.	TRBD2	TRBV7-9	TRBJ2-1	CASSFSGGRNEQFF	TGTGCCAGCAGCTTTAGCGGGGGGAGAAATGAGCAGTTCTTC
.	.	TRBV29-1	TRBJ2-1	CSVLERRSYNEQFF	TGCAGCGTCCTAGAGCGACGCTCCTACAATGAGCAGTTCTTC
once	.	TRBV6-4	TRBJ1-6	CASREGGDSPLHF	TGTGCCAGCAGAGAGGGGGGGGATTCACCCCTCCACTTT
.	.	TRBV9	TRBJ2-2	CASSGGAFNTGELFF	TGTGCCAGCAGTGGGGGGGCTTTTAACACCGGGGAGCTGTTTTTT
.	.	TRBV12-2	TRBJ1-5	CASRHDRDGDQPQHF	TGTGCAAGTCGCCACGACAGGGATGGGGATCAGCCCCAGCATTTT
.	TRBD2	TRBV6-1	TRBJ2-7	CASSEVAGGSIEQYF	TGTGCCAGCAGTGAAGTTGCGGGGGGTTCCATCGAGCAGTACTTC
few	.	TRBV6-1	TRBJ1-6	CASSTGNSPLHF	TGTGCCAGCAGCACGGGGAATTCACCCCTCCACTTT
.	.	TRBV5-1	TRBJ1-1	CASSRGMGGGSTEAFF	TGCGCCAGCAGCCGGGGCATGGGGGGTGGCAGTACTGAAGCTTTCTTT
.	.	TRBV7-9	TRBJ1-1	CASSPGQNTEAFF	TGTGCCAGCAGCCCGGGACAGAACACTGAAGCTTTCTTT
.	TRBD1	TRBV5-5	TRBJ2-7	CASSFTGEYEQYF	TGTGCCAGCAGCTTCACAGGGGAATACGAGCAGTACTTC
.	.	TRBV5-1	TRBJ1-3	CASSLEGSGNTIYF	TGCGCCAGCAGCTTGGAGGGGTCTGGAAACACCATATATTTT
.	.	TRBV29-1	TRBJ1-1	CSVGPGNRNTEAFF	TGCAGCGTTGGCCCGGGAAACCGGAACACTGAAGCTTTCTTT
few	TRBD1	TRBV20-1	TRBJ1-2	CSARDRAVWTF	TGCAGTGCTAGGGACAGGGCGGTCTGGACCTTC
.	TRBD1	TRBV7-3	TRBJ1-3	CASSQQGVMSGNTIYF	TGTGCCAGCAGCCAACAGGGGGTTATGTCTGGAAACACCATATATTTT
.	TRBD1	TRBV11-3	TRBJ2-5	CASSTRTGGWETQYF	TGTGCCAGCAGCACCCGGACAGGGGGCTGGGAGACCCAGTACTTC
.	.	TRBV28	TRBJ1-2	CASSLGLGAPHYGYTF	TGTGCCAGCAGTTTAGGGCTGGGGGCGCCGCACTATGGCTACACCTTC
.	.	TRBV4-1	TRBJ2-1	CASSHIKDGTFTISSYNEQFF	TGCGCCAGCAGCCACATAAAAGACGGGACATTTACGATCAGCTCCTACAATGAGCAGTTCTTC
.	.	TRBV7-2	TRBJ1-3	CASSFRHRESGNTIYF	TGTGCCAGCAGCTTCAGGCACAGGGAATCGGGAAACACCATATATTTT
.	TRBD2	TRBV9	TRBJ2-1	CASSGAGGHEQFF	TGTGCCAGCAGCGGAGCGGGGGGGCATGAGCAGTTCTTC
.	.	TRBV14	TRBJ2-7	CASSQGQAPYEQYF	TGTGCCAGCAGCCAAGGCCAGGCCCCCTACGAGCAGTACTTC
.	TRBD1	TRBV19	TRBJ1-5	CASSIPPYRGRNQPQHF	TGTGCCAGTAGTATCCCTCCTTACAGGGGTCGAAATCAGCCCCAGCATTTT
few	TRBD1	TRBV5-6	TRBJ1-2	CASSPRGRGYGYTF	TGTGCCAGCAGTCCTAGGGGGCGCGGGTATGGCTACACCTTC
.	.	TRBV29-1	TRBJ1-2	CSAYRPQGSLGHTF	TGCAGCGCTTACCGCCCTCAGGGGTCCCTAGGCCACACCTTC
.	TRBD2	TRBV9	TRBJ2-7	CASSPRTSGGYEQYF	TGTGCCAGCAGCCCTCGGACTAGCGGGGGCTACGAGCAGTACTTC
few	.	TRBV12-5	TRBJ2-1	CASGLSFGHVNEQFF	TGTGCTAGTGGTTTAAGTTTCGGACACGTCAATGAGCAGTTCTTC
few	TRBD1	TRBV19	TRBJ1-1	CASKPGQGRGDTEAFF	TGTGCCAGCAAACCGGGACAGGGAAGAGGAGACACTGAAGCTTTCTTT
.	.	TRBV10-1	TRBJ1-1	CASSEGRVEGPEAFF	TGCGCCAGCAGTGAGGGGAGGGTTGAGGGGCCTGAAGCTTTCTTT
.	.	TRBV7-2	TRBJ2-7	CASSLRGPYEQYF	TGTGCCAGCAGCCTCCGGGGTCCCTACGAGCAGTACTTC
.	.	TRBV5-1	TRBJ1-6	CASSLGSGISNSPLHF	TGCGCCAGCAGCTTGGGGTCGGGGATCTCGAATTCACCCCTCCACTTT
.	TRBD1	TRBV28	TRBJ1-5	CASSFVQGYNQPQHF	TGTGCCAGCAGTTTCGTACAGGGGTACAATCAGCCCCAGCATTTT
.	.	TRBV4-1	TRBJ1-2	CASSQLGTISTGGYTF	TGCGCCAGCAGCCAACTCGGGACAATTTCCACTGGGGGCTACACCTTC
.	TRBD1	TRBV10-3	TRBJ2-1	CAISERDRGLNEQFF	TGTGCCATCAGTGAGCGGGACAGGGGGCTCAATGAGCAGTTCTTC
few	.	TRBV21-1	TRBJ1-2	CASIPAVYGYTF	TGTGCCAGCATCCCCGCGGTCTATGGCTACACCTTC
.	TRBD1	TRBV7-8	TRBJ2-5	CASSPGQGAETQYF	TGTGCCAGCAGCCCAGGACAGGGGGCCGAGACCCAGTACTTC
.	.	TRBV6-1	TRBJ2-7	CASREGGRDEQYF	TGTGCCAGCAGGGAGGGGGGGCGGGACGAGCAGTACTTC
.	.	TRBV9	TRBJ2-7	CASSASGDYEQYF	TGTGCCAGCAGCGCATCAGGGGACTACGAGCAGTACTTC
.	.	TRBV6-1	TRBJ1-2	CASIEGGVEGYTF	TGTGCCAGCATCGAAGGAGGGGTGGAGGGCTACACCTTC